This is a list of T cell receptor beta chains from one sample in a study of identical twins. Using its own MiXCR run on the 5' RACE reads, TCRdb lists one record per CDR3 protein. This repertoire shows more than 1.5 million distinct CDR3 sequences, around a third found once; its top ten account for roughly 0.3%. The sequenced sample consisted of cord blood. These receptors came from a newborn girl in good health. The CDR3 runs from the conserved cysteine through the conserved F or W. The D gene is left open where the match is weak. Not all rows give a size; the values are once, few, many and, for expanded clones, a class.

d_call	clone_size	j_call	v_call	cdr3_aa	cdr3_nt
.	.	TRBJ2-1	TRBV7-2	CASSPSGIIMPNEQFF	TGTGCCAGCAGCCCCTCCGGGATAATTATGCCGAATGAGCAGTTCTTC
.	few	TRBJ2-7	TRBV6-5	CASSPEVAYEQYF	TGTGCCAGCAGTCCGGAGGTTGCCTACGAGCAGTACTTC
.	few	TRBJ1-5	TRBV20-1	CSARKGYSNQPQHF	TGCAGTGCTAGAAAAGGTTATAGCAATCAGCCCCAGCATTTT
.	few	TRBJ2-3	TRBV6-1	CASSERGHTDTQYF	TGTGCCAGCAGTGAACGTGGCCACACAGATACGCAGTATTTT
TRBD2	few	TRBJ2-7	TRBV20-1	CSARTFTALAESYEQYF	TGCAGTGCTAGAACCTTTACCGCGCTAGCGGAATCCTACGAGCAGTACTTC
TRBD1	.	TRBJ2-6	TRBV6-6	CASSSYRGSGANVLTF	TGTGCCAGCAGTTCATACAGGGGAAGTGGGGCCAACGTCCTGACTTTC
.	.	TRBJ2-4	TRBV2	CASSAGWEAKNIQYF	TGTGCCAGCAGTGCTGGTTGGGAAGCCAAAAACATTCAGTACTTC
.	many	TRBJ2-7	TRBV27	CASSLWGKAYEQYF	TGTGCCAGCAGTTTATGGGGGAAAGCCTACGAGCAGTACTTC
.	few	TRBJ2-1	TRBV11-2	CATSVTGTLDEQFF	TGTGCCACCTCGGTAACCGGGACTCTGGATGAGCAGTTCTTC
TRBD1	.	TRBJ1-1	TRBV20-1	CSAMDRPNIEAFF	TGCAGTGCTATGGACAGGCCGAACATTGAAGCTTTCTTT